This TCR beta chain was sequenced for a study of cytomegalovirus exposure and HLA in healthy donors. Across the whole study: The study's early data release held 75 million to 95 million unique TCRs from HLA-typed donors.

Both 60 Vbeta primers and 13 Jbeta primers went into the PCR. Data came from immunoSEQ multiplex PCR; TCRdb stores just in-frame clones and leaves some out. This repertoire comprises roughly 190,000 clones; its ten largest clones make up almost 6.5%. Trimming cost V 3 bases and J 4 bases, with 12 bases left between them. The CDR3 is made up of 13 amino acids. Germline CDR1 is SQVTM and CDR2 is ANQGSEA. The genes are TRBV29-1 and TRBJ1-2; D might be TRBD1 (5 bases). The material sequenced was PBMCs. This receptor was obtained from a man between 25 and 39 years old in good health and CMV-seronegative. This CDR3 is CSVEKGLGYGYTF. CDR3 nucleotide sequence: TGCAGCGTTGAGAAGGGACTTGGCTATGGCTACACCTTC.